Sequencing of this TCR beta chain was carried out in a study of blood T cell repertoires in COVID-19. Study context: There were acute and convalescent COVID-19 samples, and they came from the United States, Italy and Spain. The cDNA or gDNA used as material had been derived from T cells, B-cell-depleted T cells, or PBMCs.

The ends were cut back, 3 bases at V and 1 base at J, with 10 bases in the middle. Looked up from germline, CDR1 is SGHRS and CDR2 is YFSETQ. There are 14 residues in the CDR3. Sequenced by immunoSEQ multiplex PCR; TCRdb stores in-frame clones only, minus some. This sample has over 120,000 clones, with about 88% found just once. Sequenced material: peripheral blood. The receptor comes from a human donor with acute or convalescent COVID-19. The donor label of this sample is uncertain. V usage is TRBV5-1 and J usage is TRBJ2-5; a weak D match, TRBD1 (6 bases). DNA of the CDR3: TGCGCCAGCAGCTATCAGGGGCCCCAAGAGACCCAGTACTTC. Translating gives CASSYQGPQETQYF.